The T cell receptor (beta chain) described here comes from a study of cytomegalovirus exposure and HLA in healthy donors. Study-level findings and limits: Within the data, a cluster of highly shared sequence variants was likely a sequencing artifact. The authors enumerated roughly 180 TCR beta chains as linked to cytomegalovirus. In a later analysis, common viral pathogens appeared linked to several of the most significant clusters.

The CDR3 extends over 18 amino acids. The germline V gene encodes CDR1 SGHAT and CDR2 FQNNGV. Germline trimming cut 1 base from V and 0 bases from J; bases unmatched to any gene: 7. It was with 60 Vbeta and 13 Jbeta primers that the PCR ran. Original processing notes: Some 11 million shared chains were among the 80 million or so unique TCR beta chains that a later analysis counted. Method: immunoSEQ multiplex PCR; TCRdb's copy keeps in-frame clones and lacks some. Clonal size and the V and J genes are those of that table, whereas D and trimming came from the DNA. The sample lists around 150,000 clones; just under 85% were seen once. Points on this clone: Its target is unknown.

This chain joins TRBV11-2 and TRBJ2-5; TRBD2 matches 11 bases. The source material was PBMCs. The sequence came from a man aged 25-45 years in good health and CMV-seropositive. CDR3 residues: CASSLGLAGNVDQETQYF. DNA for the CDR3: TGTGCCAGCAGCTTAGGACTAGCGGGAAATGTGGACCAAGAGACCCAGTACTTC. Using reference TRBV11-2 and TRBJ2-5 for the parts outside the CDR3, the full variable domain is EAGVAQSPRYKIIEKRQSVAFWCNPISGHATLYWYQQILGQGPKLLIQFQNNGVVDDSQLPKDRFSAERLKGVDSTLKIQPAKLEDSAVYLCASSLGLAGNVDQETQYFGPGTRLLVL.